This is a list of T cell receptor beta chains from one sample in a study of Graves' ophthalmopathy and Graves' hyperthyroidism. Each CDR3 protein gets one entry after TCRdb re-called the multiplex PCR reads with MiXCR. The sample carries roughly 410,000 distinct CDR3 sequences, roughly 14% recorded once. Sequenced material: peripheral blood. All receptors come from a woman between 18 and 30 years old with stable Graves' hyperthyroidism. Both conserved end residues are part of each CDR3. Each record gives: D gene, V gene, clone size, J gene, CDR3 protein, CDR3 DNA. The D gene is left open where the match is weak. Rows may omit the clone size; those that give it use once, few, many or a size class.

d_gene: NA; v_gene: TRBV11-2; abundance: few; j_gene: TRBJ2-2; CDR3aa: CASSLWGSGNTGELFF; CDR3nt: TGTGCCAGCAGCTTATGGGGTAGCGGAAACACCGGGGAGCTGTTTTTT
d_gene: NA; v_gene: TRBV27; abundance: many; j_gene: TRBJ2-6; CDR3aa: CASREGQGLSGANVLTF; CDR3nt: TGTGCCAGCAGAGAAGGGCAGGGCCTATCTGGGGCCAACGTCCTGACTTTC
d_gene: TRBD1; v_gene: TRBV6-2/TRBV6-3; abundance: many; j_gene: TRBJ1-1; CDR3aa: CASSSRQGRPKNTEAFF; CDR3nt: TGTGCCAGCAGTTCCCGACAGGGCAGGCCTAAGAACACTGAAGCTTTCTTT
d_gene: NA; v_gene: TRBV10-3; abundance: NA; j_gene: TRBJ2-7; CDR3aa: CAIRSSVSSYEQYF; CDR3nt: TGTGCCATCAGGAGTAGCGTAAGCTCCTACGAGCAGTACTTC
d_gene: TRBD1; v_gene: TRBV12-3/TRBV12-4; abundance: NA; j_gene: TRBJ1-1; CDR3aa: CASLTQGVVTEAFF; CDR3nt: TGTGCCAGCCTGACACAGGGGGTCGTCACTGAAGCTTTCTTT
d_gene: NA; v_gene: TRBV2; abundance: many; j_gene: TRBJ1-2; CDR3aa: CASSQGQIYGYTF; CDR3nt: TGTGCCAGCAGTCAAGGACAGATCTATGGCTACACCTTC
d_gene: NA; v_gene: TRBV29-1; abundance: many; j_gene: TRBJ1-6; CDR3aa: CSVEWEGSTPGSPLHF; CDR3nt: TGCAGCGTTGAATGGGAGGGGAGCACCCCGGGTTCACCCCTCCACTTT
d_gene: NA; v_gene: TRBV5-1; abundance: NA; j_gene: TRBJ2-2; CDR3aa: CASSLGKVPGELFF; CDR3nt: TGCGCCAGCAGCTTGGGGAAGGTCCCCGGGGAGCTGTTTTTT
d_gene: NA; v_gene: TRBV6-1; abundance: many; j_gene: TRBJ2-6; CDR3aa: CASSGGSGANVLTF; CDR3nt: TGTGCCAGCAGTGGGGGATCTGGGGCCAACGTCCTGACTTTC
d_gene: NA; v_gene: TRBV12-3/TRBV12-4; abundance: many; j_gene: TRBJ1-3; CDR3aa: CASSWDGSSQF; CDR3nt: TGTGCCAGCAGTTGGGACGGGTCTTCCCAGTTT
d_gene: NA; v_gene: TRBV5-1; abundance: many; j_gene: TRBJ1-2; CDR3aa: CASRPVDNIYGYTF; CDR3nt: TGCGCCAGCAGGCCCGTCGATAACATCTATGGCTACACCTTC
d_gene: TRBD1; v_gene: TRBV20-1; abundance: many; j_gene: TRBJ1-5; CDR3aa: CSAKTGNLDQPQHF; CDR3nt: TGCAGTGCCAAGACAGGGAACCTCGATCAGCCCCAGCATTTT
d_gene: NA; v_gene: TRBV20-1; abundance: NA; j_gene: TRBJ2-7; CDR3aa: CSVGAPSQYF; CDR3nt: TGCAGTGTCGGGGCACCCAGTCAGTACTTC
d_gene: TRBD1; v_gene: TRBV5-1; abundance: NA; j_gene: TRBJ1-2; CDR3aa: CASSPWTGGHGYTF; CDR3nt: TGCGCCAGCAGCCCCTGGACAGGGGGGCATGGCTACACCTTC
d_gene: NA; v_gene: TRBV7-8; abundance: many; j_gene: TRBJ2-5; CDR3aa: CASSLRRLQETQYF; CDR3nt: TGTGCCAGCAGCTTAAGACGACTCCAAGAGACCCAGTACTTC
d_gene: NA; v_gene: TRBV5-1; abundance: many; j_gene: TRBJ2-2; CDR3aa: CASSLAATGELFF; CDR3nt: TGCGCCAGCAGCTTGGCTGCGACCGGGGAGCTGTTTTTT
d_gene: TRBD2; v_gene: TRBV7-8; abundance: NA; j_gene: TRBJ2-7; CDR3aa: CASSPSGSGSYEQYF; CDR3nt: TGTGCCAGCAGCCCTAGCGGGAGTGGTTCCTACGAGCAGTACTTC
d_gene: TRBD1; v_gene: TRBV7-9; abundance: many; j_gene: TRBJ1-1; CDR3aa: CASSPGTGGSGAFF; CDR3nt: TGTGCCAGCAGCCCCGGGACAGGGGGCTCGGGGGCTTTCTTT
d_gene: NA; v_gene: TRBV29-1; abundance: many; j_gene: TRBJ2-2; CDR3aa: CSVADREGTGELFF; CDR3nt: TGCAGCGTTGCCGACAGGGAGGGCACCGGGGAGCTGTTTTTT
d_gene: NA; v_gene: TRBV3-1; abundance: many; j_gene: TRBJ2-7; CDR3aa: CASSHVSYEQYF; CDR3nt: TGTGCCAGCAGCCACGTCTCCTACGAGCAGTACTTC
d_gene: NA; v_gene: TRBV6-5; abundance: many; j_gene: TRBJ2-5; CDR3aa: CASTPYVGGETQYF; CDR3nt: TGTGCCAGCACCCCCTACGTCGGCGGAGAGACCCAGTACTTC
d_gene: NA; v_gene: TRBV5-1; abundance: many; j_gene: TRBJ2-7; CDR3aa: CASSPPRPDEQYF; CDR3nt: TGCGCCAGCAGCCCCCCCCGACCGGACGAGCAGTACTTC